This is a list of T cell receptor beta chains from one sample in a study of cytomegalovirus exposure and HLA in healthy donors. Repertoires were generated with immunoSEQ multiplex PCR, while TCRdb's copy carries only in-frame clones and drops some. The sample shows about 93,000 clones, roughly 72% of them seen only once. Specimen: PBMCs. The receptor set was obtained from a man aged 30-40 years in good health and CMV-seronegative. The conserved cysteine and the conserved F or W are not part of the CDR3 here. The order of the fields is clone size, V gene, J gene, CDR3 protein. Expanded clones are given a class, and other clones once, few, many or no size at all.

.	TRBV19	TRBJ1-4	ASKQQGGEKLF
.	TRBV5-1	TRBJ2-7	ASSLDRSSYEQY
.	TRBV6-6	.	ASSYSRGTHPYEQY
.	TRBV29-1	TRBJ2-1	SVMSGGAHNEQF
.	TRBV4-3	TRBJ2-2	ASSQDRRLAGELF
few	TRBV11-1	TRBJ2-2	ASSSRDYHRELF
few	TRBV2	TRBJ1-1	AGLGGNTEAF
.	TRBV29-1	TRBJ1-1	SVGDRGRIDPEAF
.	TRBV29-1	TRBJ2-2	SVGDPNTGELF
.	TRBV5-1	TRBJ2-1	ASSGMAGCNEQF
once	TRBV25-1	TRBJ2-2	ASQREVGELF
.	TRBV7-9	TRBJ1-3	ASSPMTGTGLSGNTIY
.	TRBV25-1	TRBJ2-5	ASSDSWTSEETQY
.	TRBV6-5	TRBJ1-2	ASTQTGGAGGYT
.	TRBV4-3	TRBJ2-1	ASSQESAANYSYNEQF
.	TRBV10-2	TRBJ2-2	ASRLTSGSSGELF
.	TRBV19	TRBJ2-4	ASSGLTTKAKNIQY
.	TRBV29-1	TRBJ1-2	SVGAGGRVEGYT
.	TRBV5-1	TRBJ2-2	AAREGNTGELF
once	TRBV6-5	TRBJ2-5	ASSYGGLPQETQY
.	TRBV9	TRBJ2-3	ASSVGGAGADTQY
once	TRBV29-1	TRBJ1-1	SPYREPEAF
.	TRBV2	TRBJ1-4	ASHRQVESEKLF
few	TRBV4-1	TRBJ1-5	ASSRQGDEPQH
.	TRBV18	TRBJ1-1	ASSPTGEAF
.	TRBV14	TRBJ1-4	ASSLLQGGNEKLF
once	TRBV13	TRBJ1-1	ASSLDLPPGNTEAF
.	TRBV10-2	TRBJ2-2	ASSKLAGGATNTGELF
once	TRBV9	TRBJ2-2	ASSTRTGNTGELF
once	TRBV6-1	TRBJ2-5	ASSEGQGALETQY
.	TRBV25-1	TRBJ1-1	ASGEPTGFSMNTEAF